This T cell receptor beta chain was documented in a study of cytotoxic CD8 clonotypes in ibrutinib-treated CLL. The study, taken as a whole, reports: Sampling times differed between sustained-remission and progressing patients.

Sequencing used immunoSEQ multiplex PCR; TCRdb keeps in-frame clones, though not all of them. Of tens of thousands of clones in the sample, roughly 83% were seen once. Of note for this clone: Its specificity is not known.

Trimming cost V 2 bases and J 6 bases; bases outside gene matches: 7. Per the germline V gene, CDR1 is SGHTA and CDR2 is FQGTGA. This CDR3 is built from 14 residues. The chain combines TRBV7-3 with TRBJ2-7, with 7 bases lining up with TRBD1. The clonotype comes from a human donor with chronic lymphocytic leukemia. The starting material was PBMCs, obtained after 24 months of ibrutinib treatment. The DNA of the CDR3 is TGTGCCAGCAGCTTAGTAGGGGGCTTGGGCGAGCAGTACTTC. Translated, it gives CASSLVGGLGEQYF. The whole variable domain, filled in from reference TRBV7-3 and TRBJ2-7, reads GAGVSQTPSNKVTEKGKYVELRCDPISGHTALYWYRQSLGQGPEFLIYFQGTGAADDSGLPNDRFFAVRPEGSVSTLKIQRTERGDSAVYLCASSLVGGLGEQYFGPGTRLTVT.